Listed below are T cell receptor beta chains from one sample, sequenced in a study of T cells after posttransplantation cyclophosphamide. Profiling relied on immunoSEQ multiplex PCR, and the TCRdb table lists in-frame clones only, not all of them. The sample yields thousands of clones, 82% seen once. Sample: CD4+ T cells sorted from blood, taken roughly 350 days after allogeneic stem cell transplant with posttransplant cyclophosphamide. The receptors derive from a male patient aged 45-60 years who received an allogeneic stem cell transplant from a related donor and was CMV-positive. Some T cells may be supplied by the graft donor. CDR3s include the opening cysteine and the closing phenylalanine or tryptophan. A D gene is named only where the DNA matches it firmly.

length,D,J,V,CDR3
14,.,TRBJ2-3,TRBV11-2,CASKAGVDTDTQYF
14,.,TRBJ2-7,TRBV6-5,CASLKQGGYYEQYF
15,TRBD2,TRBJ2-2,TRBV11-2,CASSLLAGGTGELFF
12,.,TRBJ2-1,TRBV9,CASSPSRAPLFF
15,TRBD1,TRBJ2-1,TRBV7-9,CASSYLRQGHNEQFF
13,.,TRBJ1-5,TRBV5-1,CASSLYEDQPQHF
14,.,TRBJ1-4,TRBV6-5,CASSRTVINEKLFF
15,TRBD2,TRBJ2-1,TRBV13,CTSSLPGLRGSEQFF
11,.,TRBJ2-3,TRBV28,CASSRTVGQYF
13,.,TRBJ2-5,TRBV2,CASSVRPEETQYF
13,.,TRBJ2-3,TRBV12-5,CASGLVSGDTQYF
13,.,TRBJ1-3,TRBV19,CASSTDSRDTIYF
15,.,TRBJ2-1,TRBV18,CASSPGHANYNEQFF
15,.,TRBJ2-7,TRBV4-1,CASSQDSSATYEQYF
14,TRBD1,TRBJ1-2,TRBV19,CASSMGDRLYGYTF
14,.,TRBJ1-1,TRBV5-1,CASSLSTGRTEAFF
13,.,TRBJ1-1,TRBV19,CASSSGTRTEAFF
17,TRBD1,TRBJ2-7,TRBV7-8,CASSLNMKGGRTYEQYF
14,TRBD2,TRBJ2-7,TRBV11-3,CASSPSGGGYEQYF
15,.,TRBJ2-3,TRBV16,CASSQSAGYADTQYF
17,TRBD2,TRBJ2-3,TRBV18,CASSPGGAGPYPTTQYF
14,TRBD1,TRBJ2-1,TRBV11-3,CASSLTGTHNEQFF
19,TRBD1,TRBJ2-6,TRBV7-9,CASSPSPGTGGSGANVLTF
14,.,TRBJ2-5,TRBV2,CASSERLTEETQYF
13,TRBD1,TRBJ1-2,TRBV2,CASSLGTGDGYTF
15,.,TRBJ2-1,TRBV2,CASTRGGSDDNEQFF
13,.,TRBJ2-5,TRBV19,CASSIGRAETQYF
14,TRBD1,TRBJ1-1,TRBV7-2,CASSLGAGGLRAFF
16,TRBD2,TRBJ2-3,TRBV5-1,CASSYLAGGLTDTQYF
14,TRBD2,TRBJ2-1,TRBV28,CASTTGTSGWLQFF
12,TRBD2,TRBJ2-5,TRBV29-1,CSPMGGQETQYF
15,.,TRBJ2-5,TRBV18,CASSPGTRLTETQYF
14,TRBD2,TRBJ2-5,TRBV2,CASTLGLVGETQYF
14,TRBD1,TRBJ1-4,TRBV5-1,CASSPGQGGEKLFF
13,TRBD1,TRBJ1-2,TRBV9,CASSSGGLIGYTF
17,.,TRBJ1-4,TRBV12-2,CASRFALQGRINEKLFF
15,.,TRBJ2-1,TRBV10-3,CAISLPTSSYNEQFF
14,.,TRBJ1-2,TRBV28,CASSPGGSNYGYTF
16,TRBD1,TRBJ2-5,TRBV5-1,CASSGGTGGYQETQYF
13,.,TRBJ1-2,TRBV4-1,CASSQDTSYGYTF
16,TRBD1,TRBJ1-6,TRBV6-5,CASSYQGQGDNSPLHF
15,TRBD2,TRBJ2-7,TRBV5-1,CASSFLTSGTYEQYF
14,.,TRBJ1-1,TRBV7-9,CASSSYRGPPVAFF
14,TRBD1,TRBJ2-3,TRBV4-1,CASSPGTGADTQYF
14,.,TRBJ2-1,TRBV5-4,CASRGSVGHNEQFF
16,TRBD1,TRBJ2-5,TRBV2,CASSEALQGARETQYF
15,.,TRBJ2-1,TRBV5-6,CASSSGRNPYNEQFF
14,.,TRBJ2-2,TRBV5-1,CASSSQGWAGELFF
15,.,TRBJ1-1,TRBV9,CASSVGSHSDTEAFF
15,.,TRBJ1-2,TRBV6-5,CASSVHVEVSYGYTF
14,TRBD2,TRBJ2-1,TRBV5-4,CASSLWGTSNEQFF
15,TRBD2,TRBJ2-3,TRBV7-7,CASSLGLAGTDTQYF
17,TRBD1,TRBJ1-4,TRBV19,CASTTNPGSTGREKLFF
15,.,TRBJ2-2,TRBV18,CASSPSGQNTGELFF
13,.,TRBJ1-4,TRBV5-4,CASSSPGNEKLFF
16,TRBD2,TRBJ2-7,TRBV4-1,CASSQHVASGTYEQYF
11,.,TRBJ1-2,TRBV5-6,CASSLFDGYTF